This T cell receptor (beta chain) was captured by sequencing in a study of tumor-infiltrating lymphocytes in oesophageal squamous cell carcinoma. On this clonotype: The germline gene is not matched at one end of the junction; a read error may be the cause.

TCRdb re-analysed the PCR reads in MiXCR, keeping a single row per CDR3 protein. The sample yields roughly 17,000 distinct CDR3 sequences, 47% seen once. The germline gives CDR1 SGHVS, CDR2 FNYEAQ. The CDR3 is 16 residues long. The specimen sequenced was normal esophageal tissue next to the tumor. The TCR was taken from a female donor with esophageal squamous cell carcinoma. The chain recombines TRBV7-6 with TRBJ2-1, with D perhaps TRBD2 (6 bases). The DNA matches TRBJ2-7 better at its end, which makes the J call doubtful. Written as DNA, the CDR3 is TGTGCTAGCAGCTTAGAATCGGGGGAGCCCTACAATGAGCAGTACTTC. Translated, it gives CASSLESGEPYNEQYF.